This record concerns one T cell receptor (beta chain) sequence. The antigen remains unidentified. TCRdb keeps only in-frame clones here, not all; method: immunoSEQ multiplex PCR. The sample includes some 120,000 clones, around 94% of them seen just once. The CDR3 contains 14 residues. The germline V and J ends were trimmed by 5 bases and 3 bases, with 13 bases remaining between them. Germline V gene data show CDR1 as MGHDK and CDR2 as SYGVNS. The data were obtained in a study of T cell responses to AZD1222 COVID-19 vaccine. Study-wide results and caveats: At baseline, seropositivity was found in only five or six AZD1222 recipients. Nearly half of spike-specific TCRs reportedly target variant regions that are unmutated in the B.1.351 and B.1.1.7 variants.

The sample here was peripheral blood, taken on day 0 of AZD1222 vaccination. This sequence joins TRBV25-1 and TRBJ1-2, with D tentatively TRBD1 (6 bases). The TCR sequence derives from an adult in good health. CDR3 in DNA: TGTGCCAGCAGTCACCGGACAGTTTACTATGGCTACACCTTC. The encoded protein is CASSHRTVYYGYTF.